Reported below is one T cell receptor (beta chain). Its antigen is not known. This sample stems from a study of long-term antiretroviral therapy in people with HIV. Each participant with HIV received care in the United States. Points from the study as a whole: Clones with expansion before ART led the repertoire at all time points.

Survey-level immunoSEQ v3.0 assays were run. TCRdb keeps only in-frame clones here, not all; method: immunoSEQ multiplex PCR. Of about 32,000 clones detected, 70% to 90% appear once; the ten largest clones hold approximately 4.4%. Germline V lookup: CDR1 MNHEY, CDR2 SMNVEV (reference sequence). The CDR3 contains 15 residues. Trimming left V 3 bases short and J 5 bases short, with 15 bases between. This sample comprised unsorted PBMCs, obtained about 3.3 years after starting antiretroviral therapy. The sequence derives from a man younger than 30 with HIV. V usage is TRBV27 and J usage is TRBJ2-3; TRBD1 is a possible D gene (6 bases). Written as DNA, the CDR3 is TGTGCCAGCAGTTTCTCACAGGGATCGGGAGATACGCAGTATTTT. Translating it yields CASSFSQGSGDTQYF.